The present T cell receptor (beta chain) was sequenced within a study of blood T cell repertoires in COVID-19. For the study at large: COVID-19 samples from acute and convalescent phases originated in the United States, Italy and Spain.

Repertoires were generated with immunoSEQ multiplex PCR, while TCRdb's copy carries only in-frame clones and drops some. The data contain around 300,000 clones, about nine tenths of them singletons. Participants, about 18 to 89 years old, spanned some 23 US areas. Cohort placement rested on clinical history that participants reported themselves. Recovery meant two consecutive negative NP/OP PCR tests, professional clearance, or resolved symptoms. The receptor was derived from a woman between 18 and 29 years old who had recovered from COVID-19. The source material was PBMCs or T cells enriched from blood (not recorded which).

As DNA, the CDR3 is TGCGCCAGCAGTGAGTCGTGGACTAGCGGGAGGGGTGAGCAGTTCTTC. It is translated as CASSESWTSGRGEQFF. This chain links TRBV10-1 with TRBJ2-1, with 15 bases identical to TRBD2. The germline V gene encodes CDR1 WNHNN and CDR2 SYGVQD (reference sequence). Trimming cost V 0 bases and J 9 bases; bases outside gene matches: 3. CDR3 length equals 16 residues.